This section outlines one TCR beta chain sequence together with its context. The antigen remains unidentified. The TCR-sequenced patients were a few responders to pembrolizumab. The data are from a study of PD-1 blockade in mismatch repair-deficient tumors. Here immunoSEQ multiplex PCR was the method, and the copy in TCRdb shows in-frame clones only, minus some. In the table there are about 38,000 clones, around 75% of which are singletons. General study findings and limits: After pembrolizumab, tumor-resident clones rose rapidly, then generally contracted before radiologic responses.

This CDR3 has 14 residues. Trimming pared 3 bases from V and 5 bases from J, leaving 14 bases between. Germline-derived CDR1 and CDR2 are MDHEN and SYDVKM. The chain couples TRBV28 to TRBJ2-7; no reliable D call. The clonotype originates from an adult with mismatch repair-deficient cancer. Sequenced material: peripheral blood, taken 4 weeks after starting pembrolizumab. The CDR3 spells CASSFLGQKDEQYF. CDR3 nucleotides: TGTGCCAGCAGTTTTCTGGGTCAGAAGGACGAGCAGTACTTC.